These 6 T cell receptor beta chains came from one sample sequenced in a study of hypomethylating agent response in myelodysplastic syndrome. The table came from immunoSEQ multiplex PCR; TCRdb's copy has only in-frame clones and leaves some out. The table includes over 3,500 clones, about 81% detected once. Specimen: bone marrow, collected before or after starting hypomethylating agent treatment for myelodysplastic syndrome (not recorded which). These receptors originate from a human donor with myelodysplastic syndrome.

CDR3 nucleotide sequence: TGTGCCAGCAGCTTGGTTGAAAGGTCCTACGAGCAGTACTTC. The encoded protein is CASSLVERSYEQYF. V gene TRBV5-5 combines with J gene TRBJ2-7; D is uncertain. The V gene's germline CDR1 is SGHKS and CDR2 YYEKEE (reference sequence). The ends were cut back, 0 bases at V and 1 base at J, with 8 bases in the middle. This CDR3 has 14 amino acids.

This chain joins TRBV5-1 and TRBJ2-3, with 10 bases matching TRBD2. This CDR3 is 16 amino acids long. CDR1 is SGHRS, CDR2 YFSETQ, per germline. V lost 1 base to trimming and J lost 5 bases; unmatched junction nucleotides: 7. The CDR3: CASSLRSGGAGDTQYF. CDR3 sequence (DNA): TGCGCCAGCAGCTTGCGAAGCGGGGGGGCGGGAGATACGCAGTATTTT. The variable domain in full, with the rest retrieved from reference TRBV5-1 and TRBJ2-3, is KAGVTQTPRYLIKTRGQQVTLSCSPISGHRSVSWYQQTPGQGLQFLFEYFSETQRNKGNFPGRFSGRQFSNSRSEMNVSTLELGDSALYLCASSLRSGGAGDTQYFGPGTRLTVL.

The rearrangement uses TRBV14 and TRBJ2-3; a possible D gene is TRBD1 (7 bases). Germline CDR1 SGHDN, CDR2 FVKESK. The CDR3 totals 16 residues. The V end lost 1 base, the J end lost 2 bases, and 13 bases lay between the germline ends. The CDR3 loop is CASSQGAGGFTDTQYF. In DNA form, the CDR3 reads TGTGCCAGCAGCCAAGGGGCAGGGGGGTTCACAGATACGCAGTATTTT.

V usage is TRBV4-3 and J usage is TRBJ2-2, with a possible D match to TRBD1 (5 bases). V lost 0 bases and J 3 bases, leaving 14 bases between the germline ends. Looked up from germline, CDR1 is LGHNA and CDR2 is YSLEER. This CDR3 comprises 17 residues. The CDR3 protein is CASSQDLLGAYTGELFF. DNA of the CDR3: TGCGCCAGCAGCCAAGATTTGTTAGGGGCCTACACCGGGGAGCTGTTTTTT.

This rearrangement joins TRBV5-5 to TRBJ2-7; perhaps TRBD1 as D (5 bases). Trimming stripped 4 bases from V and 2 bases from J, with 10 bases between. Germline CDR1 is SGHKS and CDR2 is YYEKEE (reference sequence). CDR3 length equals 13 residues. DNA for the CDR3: TGTGCCAGCAGCATCGACAGAACCTACGAGCAGTACTTC. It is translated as CASSIDRTYEQYF.

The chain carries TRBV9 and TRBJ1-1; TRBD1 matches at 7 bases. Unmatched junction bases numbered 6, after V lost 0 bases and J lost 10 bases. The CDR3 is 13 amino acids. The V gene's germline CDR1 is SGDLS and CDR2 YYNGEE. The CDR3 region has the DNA TGTGCCAGCAGCGTAGAGGCCACAGGGGCAGCTTTCTTT. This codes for CASSVEATGAAFF.